The 23 T cell receptor beta chains in this list originate from one sample, sequenced in a study of vaccination effects on CD4 cells after COVID-19. Upon completion of roughly ten days in culture, CD4+ T cells were isolated. As their vaccination, participants received two doses of either BNT162b2 or mRNA-1273. These receptors have no identified antigens. Libraries were prepared by immunoSEQ multiplex PCR; TCRdb keeps only in-frame clonotypes and omits some of them. The sample holds approximately 29,000 clones, roughly 74% seen once. This sample comprised CD4+ T cells from PBMCs cultured without peptide, obtained after COVID-19 vaccination. The receptors originated from a human donor who received a COVID-19 vaccine.

The chain joins TRBV7-2 to TRBJ2-7; D remains ambiguous. Trimming pared 2 bases from V and 6 bases from J, leaving 8 bases between. The CDR3 sequence is 12 residues long. The germline CDR1 and CDR2 sequences are SGHTA and FQGNSA. For the CDR3, the DNA is TGTGCCAGCAGCTTATTCCCGGGCGAGCAGTACTTC. Translation gives CASSLFPGEQYF.

CDR3 sequence: CASSQARAPNEKLFF. The CDR3 DNA is TGTGCCAGCAGCCAAGCCAGGGCCCCTAATGAAAAACTGTTTTTT. The chain links TRBV14 to TRBJ1-4; D is perhaps TRBD1 (5 bases). This CDR3 has 15 residues. V shed 1 base and J shed 3 bases, with 9 bases lying between them. Per the germline V gene, CDR1 is SGHDN and CDR2 is FVKESK. Based on the CDR3 plus reference TRBV14 and TRBJ1-4, the full variable domain is EAGVTQFPSHSVIEKGQTVTLRCDPISGHDNLYWYRRVMGKEIKFLLHFVKESKQDESGMPNNRFLAERTGGTYSTLKVQPAELEDSGVYFCASSQARAPNEKLFFGSGTQLSVL.

V and J are TRBV3-1 (or the pseudogene TRBV3-2) and TRBJ1-6, with a possible D match to TRBD1 (6 bases). Trimming left V 1 base short and J 5 bases short, with 6 bases between. This CDR3 spans 14 amino acids. Germline-derived CDR1 and CDR2 are LGHDT and YNNKEL (reference sequence). The CDR3 DNA follows: TGTGCCAGCAGCCAAGGGACAGATAATTCACCCCTCCACTTT. Encoded protein: CASSQGTDNSPLHF.

V and J are TRBV7-8 and TRBJ1-4; TRBD1 matches at 7 bases. The CDR3 spans 15 residues. Looked up from germline, CDR1 is SGHVS and CDR2 is FQNEAQ. The junction had 6 bases not matched to a gene; V was cut back by 1 base and J by 7 bases. CDR3 region: CASSLGHRGGEKLFF. CDR3 nucleotide sequence: TGTGCCAGCAGCTTAGGGCACAGGGGCGGTGAAAAACTGTTTTTT.

The J gene is TRBJ1-2, the V gene TRBV2; TRBD1 aligns across 8 bases. The CDR3 is 14 amino acids. Germline CDR1 SNHLY, CDR2 FYNNEI. The ends lost 5 bases at V and 2 bases at J; junction bases unmatched: 4. CDR3: CASSRTGLNYGYTF. DNA of the CDR3: TGTGCCAGCAGTCGGACAGGGCTGAACTATGGCTACACCTTC.

Here the CDR3 DNA reads TGTGCCAGCAGTTCCGCCGACAGGTGGAACACTGAAGCTTTCTTT. Translated, it gives CASSSADRWNTEAFF. This chain links TRBV6-5 with TRBJ1-1, with D tentatively TRBD1 (6 bases). The V end lost 4 bases, the J end lost 1 base, and 13 bases lay between the germline ends. The CDR3 has 15 amino acids. Germline assignment: CDR1 MNHEY and CDR2 SVGAGI.

The chain is built from TRBV7-2 and TRBJ2-7; 9 nucleotides agree with TRBD2. Unmatched junction bases numbered 6, after V lost 3 bases and J lost 0 bases. The length of the CDR3 is 16 residues. From germline, CDR1 is SGHTA and CDR2 FQGNSA. The CDR3 sequence is CASSLRAGGSSYEQYF. The CDR3 DNA reads as TGTGCCAGCAGCTTGCGAGCGGGGGGAAGCTCCTACGAGCAGTACTTC.

The rearrangement uses TRBV12-5 and TRBJ1-6; no definite D call. The V and J ends lost 0 bases and 7 bases respectively, with 7 bases between them. Germline V CDR1 and CDR2: LGHNT, FRNRAP. The CDR3 is 14 amino acids. The CDR3 here is CASGLVGVNSPLHF. The CDR3 bases are TGTGCTAGTGGTTTGGTTGGGGTCAATTCACCCCTCCACTTT. The full variable domain, completed using reference TRBV12-5 and TRBJ1-6, is DARVTQTPRHKVTEMGQEVTMRCQPILGHNTVFWYRQTMMQGLELLAYFRNRAPLDDSGMPKDRFSAEMPDATLATLKIQPSEPRDSAVYFCASGLVGVNSPLHFGNGTRLTVT.

The rearrangement joins TRBV7-9 to TRBJ2-1, with D unresolved. Germline assignment: CDR1 SEHNR and CDR2 FQNEAQ (reference sequence). V lost 6 bases and J 10 bases, leaving 16 bases between the germline ends. CDR3 length equals 13 residues. CDR3 loop: CASSNPPPYEQFF. The DNA for the CDR3 is TGTGCCAGCAGTAATCCCCCGCCCTACGAGCAGTTCTTC.

This chain joins TRBV19 and TRBJ1-5; TRBD1 might be the D (6 bases). Germline CDR1 is LNHDA and CDR2 is SQIVND (reference sequence). The germline V and J ends were trimmed by 7 bases and 1 base, with 14 bases remaining between them. The length of the CDR3 is 15 residues. The CDR3: CASTSVQGSNQPQHF. The CDR3 DNA reads as TGTGCCAGTACCTCAGTACAGGGAAGCAATCAGCCCCAGCATTTT.

Only a few counts were recorded for this clone. The rearrangement uses TRBV6-5 and TRBJ1-2, with D possibly TRBD1 on 6 matching bases. V gave up 7 bases and J gave up 4 bases, with 13 bases separating them. Germline values: CDR1 MNHEY, CDR2 SVGAGI. The CDR3 extends over 13 amino acids. In DNA form, the CDR3 reads TGTGCCAGCACCCAACAGGGACTCTATGGCTACACCTTC. This gives the protein CASTQQGLYGYTF.

The chain has TRBV5-4 and TRBJ1-6; D is undetermined. CDR3 size: 14 residues. CDR1 SGHNT and CDR2 YYREEE come from the germline V gene (reference sequence). Between the trimmed V and J ends, which lost 9 bases and 0 bases, there was a span of 10 bases. CDR3 nucleotide sequence: TGTGCCACTCGTGAGGCCTCCTATAATTCACCCCTCCACTTT. It encodes CATREASYNSPLHF.

The V call is TRBV6-2 or TRBV6-3, the J call TRBJ1-1; 8 positions match TRBD1. V lost 5 bases and J lost 2; bases outside the gene matches: 16. The length of the CDR3 is 18 residues. Germline V CDR1 and CDR2: MNHEY, SVGEGT. In DNA form, the CDR3 reads TGTGCCAGCAGTCTGTTTCAGACAGGGGACAGGAAAAACACTGAAGCTTTCTTT. Protein product: CASSLFQTGDRKNTEAFF.

This clone was seen just once. The chain joins TRBV29-1 to TRBJ1-2; 7 positions agree with TRBD1. The ends lost 0 bases at V and 4 bases at J; junction bases unmatched: 8. CDR3 size: 15 residues. The germline V gene encodes CDR1 SQVTM and CDR2 ANQGSEA. As DNA, the CDR3 is TGCAGCGTTGAAGATCTTCCAGGGGGTGGCTATGGCTACACCTTC. This sequence encodes CSVEDLPGGGYGYTF.

The gene calls are TRBV7-2 and TRBJ1-2, with D possibly being TRBD1 (6 bases). From germline, CDR1 is SGHTA and CDR2 FQGNSA. The V end was cut by 1 base, the J end by 0 bases, with 15 bases between. CDR3 length equals 17 residues. As DNA, the CDR3 is TGTGCCAGCAGCTTAGGTTTCGGACAGTTAGCTAACTATGGCTACACCTTC. It is translated as CASSLGFGQLANYGYTF. The full variable domain, in which reference TRBV7-2 and TRBJ1-2 provide the parts outside the CDR3, is GAGVSQSPSNKVTEKGKDVELRCDPISGHTALYWYRQSLGQGLEFLIYFQGNSAPDKSGLPSDRFSAERTGGSVSTLTIQRTQQEDSAVYLCASSLGFGQLANYGYTFGSGTRLTVV.

This rearrangement joins TRBV2 to TRBJ1-1; weak D call: TRBD1 (6 bases). The CDR3 is 16 residues long. Trimming removed 0 bases from V and 3 bases from J, with 14 bases in between. Germline V gene lookup returns CDR1 SNHLY and CDR2 FYNNEI. CDR3 in amino acids: CASSEARGRGYTEAFF. In nucleotides, the CDR3 is TGTGCCAGCAGTGAAGCGCGGGGCAGGGGCTACACTGAAGCTTTCTTT. The full variable domain, its missing parts supplied by reference TRBV2 and TRBJ1-1, is EPEVTQTPSHQVTQMGQEVILRCVPISNHLYFYWYRQILGQKVEFLVSFYNNEISEKSEIFDDQFSVERPDGSNFTLKIRSTKLEDSAMYFCASSEARGRGYTEAFFGQGTRLTVV.

This clone came up a few times. The genes are TRBV27 and TRBJ2-7; maybe TRBD1 (6 bases). Germline lookup yields CDR1 MNHEY and CDR2 SMNVEV (reference sequence). CDR3 length equals 13 residues. Deletions cut 6 bases from V and 2 bases from J, with 11 bases between. As DNA, the CDR3 is TGTGCCAGCAGGGGTAGGGGGACCTACGAGCAGTACTTC. Protein product: CASRGRGTYEQYF.

Only a few counts were recorded for this clone. This chain uses TRBV11-2 with TRBJ2-2; possibly TRBD1 for D (6 bases). The CDR3 has 16 amino acids. V shed 3 bases and J shed 4 bases, with 15 bases lying between them. From germline, CDR1 is SGHAT and CDR2 FQNNGV. CDR3 DNA sequence: TGTGCCAGCAGCTTGGGGGCCACCACCCTCACCGGGGAGCTGTTTTTT. Protein sequence: CASSLGATTLTGELFF.

The chain recombines TRBV6-1 with TRBJ1-1; D unclear. The germline V gene encodes CDR1 MNHNS and CDR2 SASEGT. V was trimmed by 4 bases and J by 4 bases, leaving 25 bases between them. The CDR3 totals 18 residues. In DNA form, the CDR3 reads TGTGCCAGCAGTGCCAACCTTCTAGAGCGGGATCGTGGCACTGAAGCTTTCTTT. This encodes CASSANLLERDRGTEAFF.

The gene calls are TRBV19 and TRBJ2-5, with D possibly being TRBD2 (6 bases). Germline assignment: CDR1 LNHDA and CDR2 SQIVND (reference sequence). V gave up 6 bases and J gave up 4 bases, with 12 bases separating them. This CDR3 region has 13 residues. CDR3 coding DNA: TGTGCCAGTAGCGGGGGTTCGCGAGAGACCCAGTACTTC. Translation: CASSGGSRETQYF.

The chain combines TRBV27 with TRBJ1-1, with a possible D match to TRBD1 (5 bases). Trimming pared 6 bases from V and 0 bases from J, leaving 8 bases between. The CDR3 length is 13 residues. Germline V CDR1 and CDR2: MNHEY, SMNVEV (reference sequence). CDR3: CASRGTVNTEAFF. Here the CDR3 DNA reads TGTGCCAGCAGAGGGACGGTGAACACTGAAGCTTTCTTT.

CDR3 in DNA: TGTGCCAGCAGCCTTCGGGGACAAGAGACCCAGTACTTC. It yields the protein CASSLRGQETQYF. This chain connects TRBV3-1 (or the pseudogene TRBV3-2) to TRBJ2-5; TRBD2 might be the D (5 bases). V lost 4 bases and J 2 bases, leaving 8 bases between the germline ends. The CDR3 covers 13 residues. Germline CDR1 is LGHDT and CDR2 is YNNKEL (reference sequence).

The rearrangement uses TRBV30 and TRBJ1-6; D ambiguous. There are 15 residues in the CDR3. From germline, CDR1 is GTSNPN and CDR2 SVGIG (reference sequence). V was clipped by 8 bases and J by 4 bases, with 18 bases between them. CDR3 sequence: CAGVFWSDYNSPLHF. In DNA form, the CDR3 reads TGTGCCGGAGTATTTTGGTCGGATTATAATTCACCCCTCCACTTT.